The source of this TCR beta chain is a study of T cells after yellow fever vaccination. CDR3 length: 14 residues. Trimming cost V 5 bases and J 2 bases, with 12 bases left between them. In its sample, this clonotype was seen many times. Its matching antigen is unknown. Study conclusions and caveats: Across the CD4 and CD8 compartments, a small share of clonotypes was present in both. The booster saw the reappearance of most primary-vaccination clones (about 95% CD4, 88% CD8).

As TCR cDNA was made by 5'RACE template switching, a universal primer site and UMIs were added. In TCRdb, the 5' RACE reads were re-called with MiXCR into one record per CDR3 protein. The table shows some 110,000 distinct CDR3 sequences, with roughly 7.2% occurring only once. The clonotype comes from a man aged 18 to 29 who received the YFV17D yellow fever vaccine. Material: CD4+ T cells sorted from PBMCs, obtained more than 40 days after the first yellow fever vaccination. The gene calls are TRBV12-3 or TRBV12-4 and TRBJ1-2, with D tentatively TRBD1 (5 bases). The CDR3 region is CASSRGGENYGYTF. In nucleotides, the CDR3 is TGTGCCAGCAGTCGGGGAGGGGAGAACTATGGCTACACCTTC.